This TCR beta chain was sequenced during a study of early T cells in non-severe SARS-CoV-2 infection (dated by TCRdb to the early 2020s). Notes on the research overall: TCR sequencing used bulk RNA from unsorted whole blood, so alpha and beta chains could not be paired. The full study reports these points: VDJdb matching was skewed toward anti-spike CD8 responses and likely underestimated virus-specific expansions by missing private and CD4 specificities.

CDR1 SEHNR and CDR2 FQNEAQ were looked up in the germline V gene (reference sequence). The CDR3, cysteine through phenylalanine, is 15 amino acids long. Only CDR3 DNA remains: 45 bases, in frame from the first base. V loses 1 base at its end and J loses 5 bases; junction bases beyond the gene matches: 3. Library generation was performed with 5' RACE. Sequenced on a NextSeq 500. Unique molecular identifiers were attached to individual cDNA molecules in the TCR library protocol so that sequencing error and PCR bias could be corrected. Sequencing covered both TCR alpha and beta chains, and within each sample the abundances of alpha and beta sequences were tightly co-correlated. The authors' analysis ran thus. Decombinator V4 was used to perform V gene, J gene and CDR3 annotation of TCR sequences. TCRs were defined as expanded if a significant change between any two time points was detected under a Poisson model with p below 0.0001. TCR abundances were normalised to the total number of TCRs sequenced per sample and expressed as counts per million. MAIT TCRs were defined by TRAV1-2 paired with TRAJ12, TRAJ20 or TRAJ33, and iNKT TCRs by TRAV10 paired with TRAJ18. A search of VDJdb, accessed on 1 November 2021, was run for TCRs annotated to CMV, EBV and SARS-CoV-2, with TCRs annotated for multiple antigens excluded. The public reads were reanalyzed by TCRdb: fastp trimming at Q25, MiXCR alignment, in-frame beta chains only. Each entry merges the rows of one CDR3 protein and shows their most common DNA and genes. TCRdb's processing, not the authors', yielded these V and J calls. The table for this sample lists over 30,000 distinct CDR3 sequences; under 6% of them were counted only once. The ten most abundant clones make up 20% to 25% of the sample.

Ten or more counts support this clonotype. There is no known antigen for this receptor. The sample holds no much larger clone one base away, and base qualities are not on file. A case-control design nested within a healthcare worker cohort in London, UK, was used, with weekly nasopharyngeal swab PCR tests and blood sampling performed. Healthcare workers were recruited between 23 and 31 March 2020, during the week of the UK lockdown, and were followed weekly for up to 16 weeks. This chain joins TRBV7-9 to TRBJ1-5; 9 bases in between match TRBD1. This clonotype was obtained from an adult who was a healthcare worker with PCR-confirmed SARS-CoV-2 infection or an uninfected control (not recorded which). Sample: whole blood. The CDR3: CASSLGTGVHQPQHF. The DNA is TGTGCCAGCAGCTTAGGGACAGGGGTCCATCAGCCCCAGCATTTT.